The 28 T cell receptor beta chains in this list originate from one sample, sequenced in a study of CD8 T cells in ankylosing spondylitis. What these receptors recognize is not known. Study findings and constraints: It appeared that ankylosing spondylitis blood was characterized by a TCR beta motif of several highly homologous variants.

MiXCR, applied by TCRdb to the 5' RACE reads, yields one record per CDR3 protein. The sample includes 750,000 to 850,000 distinct CDR3 sequences, about an eighth seen only once; the top ten take 0.51%. Sequencing input: blood, either unsorted or a sorted T cell fraction (not recorded which). The receptor set was obtained from a male donor with ankylosing spondylitis.

This clonotype was seen more than once but under ten times. The chain joins TRBV29-1 to TRBJ1-1; D remains ambiguous. Per germline, CDR1 SQVTM and CDR2 ANQGSEA. CDR3 length: 13 amino acids. The V and J ends lost 4 bases and 1 base respectively, with 10 bases between them. The CDR3 nucleotides are TGCAGCGTTGTTGGCAGCCAGAACACTGAAGCTTTCTTT. Residues: CSVVGSQNTEAFF.

The chain is built from TRBV5-1 and TRBJ2-3; 8 nucleotides align to TRBD2. This CDR3 spans 17 amino acids. The V segment lost 3 bases and the J segment 6 bases; nucleotides outside the gene matches: 15. Germline V gene sequence: CDR1 SGHRS, CDR2 YFSETQ. The CDR3 coding sequence is TGCGCCAGCAGCTCAGCCTCATCTAGCGGGCCCGGGGATACGCAGTATTTT. It yields the protein CASSSASSSGPGDTQYF.

This chain uses TRBV20-1 with TRBJ1-5; D not resolved. The V end was cut by 7 bases, the J end by 8 bases, with 3 bases between. This CDR3 is 8 amino acids long. CDR1 is DFQATT and CDR2 is SNEGSKA in the germline V gene (reference sequence). The DNA of the CDR3 is TGCAGTGGCGAGCCCCAGCATTTT. Protein sequence: CSGEPQHF.

In its sample, this clonotype was seen a few times. The V gene is TRBV20-1, the J gene TRBJ2-1, with D unresolved. The germline V and J ends were trimmed by 1 base and 9 bases, with 7 bases remaining between them. The germline V gene has CDR1 DFQATT and CDR2 SNEGSKA (reference sequence). There are 11 residues in the CDR3. CDR3 loop: CSARGFLEQFF. CDR3 bases: TGCAGTGCTAGAGGCTTTCTTGAGCAGTTCTTC.

V and J are TRBV7-2 and TRBJ1-2, with D perhaps matching TRBD1 (6 bases). The CDR3 totals 14 residues. V lost 1 base and J 7 bases, leaving 13 bases between the germline ends. Germline CDR1 reads SGHTA; CDR2 reads FQGNSA. The CDR3 nucleotides read TGTGCCAGCAGCTTAGTCAGGGGAGTTGGTGGCTACACCTTC. Residues: CASSLVRGVGGYTF.

The table lists this clonotype with many counts. This sequence joins TRBV20-1 and TRBJ1-1; unclear D gene. Germline CDR1 is DFQATT and CDR2 is SNEGSKA (reference sequence). Trimming took off 7 bases at V and 11 bases at J, with 14 bases between the two ends. The CDR3 sequence is 10 residues long. CDR3 bases: TGCAGTGTTTCTAACCCCCGGGCTTTCTTT. This gives the protein CSVSNPRAFF.

The chain links TRBV12-3 or TRBV12-4 to TRBJ2-3, with a possible D match to TRBD2 (6 bases). Trimming took 6 bases from V and 0 from J, leaving 13 bases between them. The CDR3 has 15 residues. CDR3 protein: CASSTKRGSTDTQYF. The CDR3 DNA sequence: TGTGCCAGCAGCACAAAACGGGGGAGCACAGATACGCAGTATTTT.

This clonotype showed up just a few times. This chain links TRBV7-2 with TRBJ2-1, with D unclear. V lost 1 base to trimming and J lost 0 bases, with 10 bases between them. Germline CDR1 SGHTA, CDR2 FQGNSA. This CDR3 has 16 amino acids. The CDR3 region is CASSLVRVSSYNEQFF. DNA for the CDR3: TGTGCCAGCAGCTTAGTTCGCGTTAGCTCCTACAATGAGCAGTTCTTC.

The chain carries TRBV21-1 and TRBJ2-7; the table calls TRBD1, which could not be checked here. TRBV21-1 is a recognized pseudogene. This CDR3 contains 14 residues. In nucleotides, the CDR3 is TGTGCCAGCAGCAGGTTGGGACAGGGGTGCGAGCAGTACTTC. This encodes CASSRLGQGCEQYF.

This clonotype occurred many times. The rearrangement joins TRBV20-1 to TRBJ1-1; D is possibly TRBD1 (5 bases). V was shortened by 8 bases and J by 5 bases, with 27 bases between the two germline ends. Germline CDR1 and CDR2: DFQATT and SNEGSKA (reference sequence). This CDR3 region has 16 residues. In DNA, the CDR3 is TGCAGTCCTGAAACTCCTACCAAGGGTGGGGGGACTGAAGCTTTCTTT. This translates into CSPETPTKGGGTEAFF.

This clonotype was seen more than once but under ten times. J is TRBJ2-1 and V is TRBV10-1; D is undetermined. The CDR3 loop spans 15 amino acids. CDR1 is WNHNN, CDR2 SYGVQD, per germline (reference sequence). V lost 2 bases, J lost 1 base, and 9 bases lay in between. The CDR3 nucleotides are TGCGCCAGCAGTGAGCACTCCCCGTCCTACAATGAGCAGTTCTTC. This codes for CASSEHSPSYNEQFF.

This rearrangement joins TRBV5-1 to TRBJ2-4; D unresolved. Germline values: CDR1 SGHRS, CDR2 YFSETQ. V was cut by 4 bases and J by 8 bases, with 22 bases left in between. CDR3 length: 16 residues. The CDR3 protein is CASSPESSLRMDIQYF. The CDR3 nucleotides are TGCGCCAGCAGCCCCGAAAGTTCGCTACGGATGGACATTCAGTACTTC.

The chain has TRBV29-1 and TRBJ2-7; D is possibly TRBD1 (5 bases). V was trimmed by 6 bases and J by 2 bases, leaving 14 bases between them. Germline-derived CDR1 and CDR2 are SQVTM and ANQGSEA. The CDR3 covers 13 residues. As DNA, the CDR3 is TGCAGCGTGGCAGACAGAGCCACCTACGAGCAGTACTTC. It translates to CSVADRATYEQYF.

This clonotype showed up just a few times. The chain joins TRBV4-3 to TRBJ1-6, with 7 bases fitting TRBD1. Germline values: CDR1 LGHNA, CDR2 YSLEER. V lost 0 bases, J lost 9 bases, and 2 bases stayed unmatched. The CDR3 loop spans 14 amino acids. DNA of the CDR3: TGCGCCAGCAGCCAAGACCAGGGGGTTTCACCCCTCCACTTT. Translation: CASSQDQGVSPLHF.

This clonotype was recorded a few times. The V gene is TRBV7-2, the J gene TRBJ1-1, with TRBD1 matching over 7 bases. Germline values: CDR1 SGHTA, CDR2 FQGNSA. The CDR3 spans 14 residues. The V segment lost 5 bases and the J segment 4 bases; nucleotides outside the gene matches: 7. The CDR3 loop reads CASSVQGTGTEAFF. The CDR3 DNA is TGTGCCAGCAGCGTACAGGGGACGGGCACTGAAGCTTTCTTT.

This clonotype was detected ten times or more. V is TRBV12-3 or TRBV12-4 and J is TRBJ1-4; the D gene is possibly TRBD1 (5 bases). V was pared by 3 bases and J by 7 bases, with 12 bases between. The CDR3 has 14 residues. This CDR3 reads CASSFPREGEKLFF. The CDR3 DNA follows: TGTGCCAGCAGTTTCCCCAGGGAGGGTGAAAAACTGTTTTTT.

This rearrangement joins TRBV7-2 to TRBJ1-5; D is ambiguous. The germline V gene encodes CDR1 SGHTA and CDR2 FQGNSA. The CDR3 totals 14 residues. Trimming took 3 bases from V and 2 from J, leaving 8 bases between them. CDR3 bases: TGTGCCAGCAGCTTGCCTGAAGGCAATCAGCCCCAGCATTTT. It is translated as CASSLPEGNQPQHF.

This clonotype was seen only a few times. The rearrangement joins TRBV12-3 or TRBV12-4 to TRBJ1-5; D call uncertain. The CDR3 extends over 15 amino acids. Trimming shortened V by 6 bases and J by 0 bases, and 12 bases separated the two germline ends. In nucleotides, the CDR3 is TGTGCCAGCAGAAAAACAAGTTATAGCAATCAGCCCCAGCATTTT. Translating gives CASRKTSYSNQPQHF.

This clonotype was seen repeatedly, ten times or more. The V gene is TRBV25-1, the J gene TRBJ2-4; D unclear. Germline CDR1 MGHDK, CDR2 SYGVNS. V was trimmed by 10 bases and J by 0 bases, leaving 22 bases between them. This CDR3 is built from 17 residues. CDR3 DNA: TGTGCCAATACGGAAAAACCTAGACGGATAGCCAAAAACATTCAGTACTTC. This gives the protein CANTEKPRRIAKNIQYF. Drawing the rest from reference TRBV25-1 and TRBJ2-4, the complete variable domain is EADIYQTPRYLVIGTGKKITLECSQTMGHDKMYWYQQDPGMELHLIHYSYGVNSTEKGDLSSESTVSRIRTEHFPLTLESARPSHTSQYLCANTEKPRRIAKNIQYFGAGTRLSVL.

This clonotype has more than one count but fewer than ten. This sequence joins TRBV7-2 and TRBJ2-7; D unclear. V shed 5 bases and J shed 3 bases, with 14 bases lying between them. The CDR3 is 14 residues long. The germline CDR1 and CDR2 sequences are SGHTA and FQGNSA. The CDR3 sequence is CASSHVGRHYEQYF. The CDR3 region has the DNA TGTGCCAGCAGCCATGTTGGTAGGCACTACGAGCAGTACTTC.

The chain employs TRBV7-2 and TRBJ1-5; 9 bases line up with TRBD1. The germline gives CDR1 SGHTA, CDR2 FQGNSA. Germline trimming cut 5 bases from V and 6 bases from J; bases unmatched to any gene: 2. The CDR3 totals 13 residues. The CDR3 bases are TGTGCCAGCAGCGGGGACAGGGTTCAGCCCCAGCATTTT. Its translation is CASSGDRVQPQHF.

This clonotype was counted a few times. The chain uses TRBV7-3 and TRBJ1-1; D is ambiguous. Trimming removed 5 bases at V and 8 bases at J, with 12 bases between. This CDR3 is built from 12 residues. CDR1 and CDR2 (germline): SGHTA, FQGTGA. CDR3 bases: TGTGCCAGCAGCCAAAACGGCAGGGAAGCTTTCTTT. Translating gives CASSQNGREAFF. Filled out from reference TRBV7-3 and TRBJ1-1, the complete variable domain reads GAGVSQTPSNKVTEKGKYVELRCDPISGHTALYWYRQSLGQGPEFLIYFQGTGAADDSGLPNDRFFAVRPEGSVSTLKIQRTERGDSAVYLCASSQNGREAFFGQGTRLTVV.

The chain recombines TRBV4-1 with TRBJ2-5; the D gene could be TRBD1 or TRBD2 (5 bases each). The ends were cut back, 4 bases at V and 5 bases at J, with 14 bases in the middle. CDR3 length: 14 amino acids. The germline gives CDR1 MGHRA, CDR2 YSYEKL. CDR3 sequence reads: CASSLRPWGETQYF. In nucleotides, the CDR3 is TGCGCCAGCAGCCTCAGACCCTGGGGGGAGACCCAGTACTTC.

This clonotype was observed a few times. The chain uses TRBV29-1 and TRBJ2-7; perhaps TRBD1 as D (6 bases). Per germline, CDR1 SQVTM and CDR2 ANQGSEA. The CDR3 is made up of 12 amino acids. Trimming pared 4 bases from V and 2 bases from J, leaving 9 bases between. CDR3 region: CSVADSAYEQYF. The CDR3, as DNA: TGCAGCGTTGCGGACAGTGCCTACGAGCAGTACTTC.

This clonotype was detected only a few times. The genes are TRBV7-2 and TRBJ2-3; 7 positions agree with TRBD1. The junction had 5 bases not matched to a gene; V was cut back by 4 bases and J by 4 bases. In germline, CDR1 is SGHTA, CDR2 FQGNSA. The CDR3 sequence is 14 residues long. The CDR3 loop reads CASSSDRVADTQYF. CDR3 coding DNA: TGTGCCAGCAGCTCTGACAGGGTGGCAGATACGCAGTATTTT.

This chain connects TRBV28 to TRBJ2-5; D gene ambiguous. Deletions cut 5 bases from V and 5 bases from J, with 18 bases between. This CDR3 is 15 amino acids long. The germline V gene has CDR1 MDHEN and CDR2 SYDVKM. As DNA, the CDR3 is TGTGCCAGCAGTCCCCTGCGGTCCCAACGGGAGACCCAGTACTTC. Amino acid sequence: CASSPLRSQRETQYF. Using reference TRBV28 and TRBJ2-5 for the parts outside the CDR3, the full variable domain is DVKVTQSSRYLVKRTGEKVFLECVQDMDHENMFWYRQDPGLGLRLIYFSYDVKMKEKGDIPEGYSVSREKKERFSLILESASTNQTSMYLCASSPLRSQRETQYFGPGTRLLVL.

This chain connects TRBV24-1 to TRBJ1-1, with D possibly TRBD1 on 6 matching bases. This CDR3 comprises 15 residues. Trimming took off 3 bases at V and 5 bases at J, with 15 bases between the two ends. Germline lookup yields CDR1 KGHDR and CDR2 SFDVKD. CDR3 region: CATSDPAGGGTEAFF. The CDR3 DNA reads as TGTGCCACCAGTGATCCTGCGGGGGGCGGGACTGAAGCTTTCTTT.

This rearrangement joins TRBV6-2 or TRBV6-3 to TRBJ2-1; D unresolved. V lost 8 bases and J lost 10, with 12 bases in between. Germline CDR1 MNHEY, CDR2 SVGEGT. The CDR3 contains 11 residues. CDR3 sequence reads: CASSWAREQFF. CDR3 coding DNA: TGTGCCAGCTCCTGGGCGAGGGAGCAGTTCTTC.